One sample yielded the 3 T cell receptor beta chains listed below, sequenced in a study of shared clonotypes between healthy human individuals. Assay: immunoSEQ multiplex PCR; the TCRdb copy retains only in-frame clones and omits some. The sample carries about 1 million clones, around 75% recorded once. Input material: memory CD4+ T cells sorted from blood. Subset in this sample: CD45RA-negative fraction. The origin of the receptors is a man in his late teens or twenties in good health.

The sample holds a few counts of this clone. This chain connects TRBV5-1 to TRBJ1-6, with 7 bases lining up with TRBD1. V gave up 8 bases and J gave up 7 bases; unmatched junction bases: 9. The CDR3 contains 14 residues. Germline V gives CDR1 SGHRS, CDR2 YFSETQ. The CDR3 nucleotides read TGCGCCAGGGTAGGGACAGCCCACAATTCACCCCTCCACTTT. Its translation is CARVGTAHNSPLHF.

The chain couples TRBV5-4 to TRBJ2-1; 8 bases line up with TRBD1. The J segment lost 0 bases and the V segment lost 0 bases, leaving 2 bases of the junction unmatched. The germline gives CDR1 SGHNT, CDR2 YYREEE (reference sequence). The CDR3 has 16 residues. For the CDR3, the DNA is TGTGCCAGCAGCTTGGGGCAGGGGGCCTCCTACAATGAGCAGTTCTTC. Translating gives CASSLGQGASYNEQFF.

The V call is TRBV5-1, the J call TRBJ2-7, with 7 bases aligning to TRBD1. The CDR3 is made up of 17 amino acids. With V trimmed by 2 bases and J by 3 bases, 14 bases remained unmatched. Germline V gives CDR1 SGHRS, CDR2 YFSETQ. The CDR3 reads CASSLGGLKDRNYEQYF. In DNA form, the CDR3 reads TGCGCCAGCAGCTTAGGAGGCTTAAAGGACAGGAACTACGAGCAGTACTTC.